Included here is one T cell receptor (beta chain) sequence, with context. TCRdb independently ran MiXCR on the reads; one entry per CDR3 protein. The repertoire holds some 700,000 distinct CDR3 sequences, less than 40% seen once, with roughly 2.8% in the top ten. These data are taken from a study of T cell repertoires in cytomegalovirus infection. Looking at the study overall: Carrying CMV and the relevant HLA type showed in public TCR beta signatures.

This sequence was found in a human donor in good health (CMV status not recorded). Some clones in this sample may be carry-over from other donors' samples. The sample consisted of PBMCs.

Here the CDR3 reads CASSYSRQASSYEQYF. The CDR3 DNA reads as TGTGCCAGCAGTTACTCGAGACAGGCGAGCTCCTACGAGCAGTACTTC. This chain uses TRBV6-5 with TRBJ2-7, with TRBD1 as a possible D gene (6 bases). This CDR3 is built from 16 residues. V gave up 0 bases and J gave up 0 bases, with 12 bases separating them. CDR1 and CDR2 from the germline V gene are MNHEY and SVGAGI.